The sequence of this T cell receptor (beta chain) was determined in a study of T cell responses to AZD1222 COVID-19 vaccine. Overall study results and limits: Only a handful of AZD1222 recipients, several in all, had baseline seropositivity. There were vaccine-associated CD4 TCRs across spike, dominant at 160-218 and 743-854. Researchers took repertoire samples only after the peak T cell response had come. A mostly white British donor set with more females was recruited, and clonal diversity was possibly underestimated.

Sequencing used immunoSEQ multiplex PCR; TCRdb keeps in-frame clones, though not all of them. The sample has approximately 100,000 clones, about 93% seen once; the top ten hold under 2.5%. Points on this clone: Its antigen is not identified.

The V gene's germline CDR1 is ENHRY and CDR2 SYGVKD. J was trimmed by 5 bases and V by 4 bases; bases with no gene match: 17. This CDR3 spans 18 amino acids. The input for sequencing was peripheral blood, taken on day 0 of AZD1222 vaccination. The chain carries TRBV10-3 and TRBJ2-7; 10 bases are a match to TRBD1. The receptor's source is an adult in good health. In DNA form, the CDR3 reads TGTGCCATCAGTGCAACATCATTCGACAGGGGGCGCACCCACGAGCAGTACTTC. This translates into CAISATSFDRGRTHEQYF.